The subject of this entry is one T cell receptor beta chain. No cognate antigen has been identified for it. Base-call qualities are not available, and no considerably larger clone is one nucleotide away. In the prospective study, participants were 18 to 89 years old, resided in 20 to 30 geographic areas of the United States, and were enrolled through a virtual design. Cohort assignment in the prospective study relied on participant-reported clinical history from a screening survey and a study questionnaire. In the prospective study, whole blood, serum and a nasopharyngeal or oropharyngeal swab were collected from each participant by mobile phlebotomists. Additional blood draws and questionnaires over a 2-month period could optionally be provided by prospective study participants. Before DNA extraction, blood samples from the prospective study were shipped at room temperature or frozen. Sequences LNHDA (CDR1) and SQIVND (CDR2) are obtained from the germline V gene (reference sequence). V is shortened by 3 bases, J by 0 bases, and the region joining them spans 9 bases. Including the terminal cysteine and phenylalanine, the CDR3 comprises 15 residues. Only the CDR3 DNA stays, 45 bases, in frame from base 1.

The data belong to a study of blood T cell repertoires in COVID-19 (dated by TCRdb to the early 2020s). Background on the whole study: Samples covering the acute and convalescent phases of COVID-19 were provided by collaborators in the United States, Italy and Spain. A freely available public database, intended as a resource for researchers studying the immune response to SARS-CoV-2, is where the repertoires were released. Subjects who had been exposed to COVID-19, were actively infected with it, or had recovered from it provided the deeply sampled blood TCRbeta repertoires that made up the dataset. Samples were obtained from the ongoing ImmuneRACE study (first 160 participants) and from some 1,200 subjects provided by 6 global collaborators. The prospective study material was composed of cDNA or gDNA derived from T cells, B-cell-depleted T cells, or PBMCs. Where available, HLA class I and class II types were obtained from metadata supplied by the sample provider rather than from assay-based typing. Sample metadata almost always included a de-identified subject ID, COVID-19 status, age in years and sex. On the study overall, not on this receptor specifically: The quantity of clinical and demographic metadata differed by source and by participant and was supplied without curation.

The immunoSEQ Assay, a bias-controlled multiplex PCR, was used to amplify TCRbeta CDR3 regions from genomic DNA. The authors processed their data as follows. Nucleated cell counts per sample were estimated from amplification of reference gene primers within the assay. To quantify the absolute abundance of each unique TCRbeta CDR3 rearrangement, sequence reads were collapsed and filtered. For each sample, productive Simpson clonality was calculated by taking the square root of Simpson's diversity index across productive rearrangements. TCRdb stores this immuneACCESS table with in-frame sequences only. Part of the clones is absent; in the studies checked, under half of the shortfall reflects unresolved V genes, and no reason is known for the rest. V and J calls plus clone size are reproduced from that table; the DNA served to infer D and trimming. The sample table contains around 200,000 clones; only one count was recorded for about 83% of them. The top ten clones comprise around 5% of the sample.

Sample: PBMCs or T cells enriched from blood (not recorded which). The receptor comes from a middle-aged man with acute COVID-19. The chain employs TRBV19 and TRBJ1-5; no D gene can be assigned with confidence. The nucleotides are TGTGCCAGTAGTATGCGGGGATTTAGCAATCAGCCCCAGCATTTT. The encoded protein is CASSMRGFSNQPQHF.